These T cell receptor beta chains were read from a single sample in a study of blood T cells in healthy people across ages. Each CDR3 protein is one row after TCRdb ran MiXCR on the 5' RACE reads. The table has about 1 million distinct CDR3 sequences, more than 35% seen once; the top ten hold 15% to 20%. The sequencing input was blood. These receptors were taken from a woman aged 55-75 years in good health. Each CDR3 is given with its conserved first and last residue.

CDR3aa,j_gene,v_gene
CASSPGTGGGGYTF,TRBJ1-2,TRBV28
CASSRKTSIYEQYF,TRBJ2-7,TRBV27
CATSRGQGNTNEQFF,TRBJ2-1,TRBV15
CASSQPSRRAFRNSPLHF,TRBJ1-6,TRBV3-1
CASSSRGLAATYEQYF,TRBJ2-7,TRBV27
CSGQEPGQGNTEAFF,TRBJ1-1,TRBV29-1
CASSLNLGGTEAFF,TRBJ1-1,TRBV27
CASSQRQGTDTRYF,TRBJ2-3,TRBV5-1
CASSADIAYYEQYF,TRBJ2-7,TRBV6-1
CAISESTGGMVGTQYF,TRBJ2-5,TRBV10-3
CASRSDRLLYNEQFF,TRBJ2-1,TRBV7-8
CATGGPTDTQYF,TRBJ2-3,TRBV6-5
CSASARDRVYNEQFF,TRBJ2-1,TRBV20-1
CASSLSRVSSYEQYF,TRBJ2-7,TRBV5-6
CASSLSQGGSYEQYF,TRBJ2-7,TRBV27
CASRATGGSYNSPLHF,TRBJ1-6,TRBV6-5
CSARATGPSYNEQFF,TRBJ2-1,TRBV20-1
CASSYCGEYHEQYF,-,TRBV6-7
CASSLTGGARGYTF,TRBJ1-2,TRBV27
CASTPTSGRGDTQYF,TRBJ2-3,TRBV5-5
CSARGLRKGPDTQYF,TRBJ2-3,TRBV20-1
CASSPQTRTSGIYNEQFF,TRBJ2-1,TRBV7-9
CASSLGPEIFDEQYF,-,TRBV7-6
CASSLNPGGPFAGANVPTF,TRBJ2-6,TRBV28
CASSQELAGASGADTQYF,TRBJ2-3,TRBV4-2
CASSAAGTSNNELFF,TRBJ2-1,TRBV6-6
CASSFGLGQPYNEQYF,TRBJ2-5,TRBV28
CASSSSGYNYEQYF,TRBJ2-7,TRBV11-1
CASSQGTSASYEQYF,TRBJ2-7,TRBV4-1
CASSLNGVGSIVEQFF,TRBJ2-1,TRBV7-6
CASSLEGVARRMQYF,TRBJ2-4,TRBV5-6
CASSFFSKTDTQYF,TRBJ2-3,TRBV12-3/TRBV12-4
CASSRGRNNYGYTF,TRBJ1-2,TRBV6-5